This T cell receptor beta chain was sequenced in a study of spatial heterogeneity in lung cancer (dated by TCRdb to 2018 to 2020). In terms of the full investigation: Beta-chain transcripts were consistently detected in greater numbers than alpha-chain transcripts, which likely reflected higher beta-chain transcript abundance. In the raw uncorrected reads, each unique combination of TCR and UMI appeared more than ten times on average. In non-small cell lung cancer, the study made a quantitative comparison of TCR alpha and beta repertoires among multiple tumor regions, matched nontumor lung and blood. Nonsynonymous mutation counts, determined by whole-exome sequencing of tumor tissue, were related to features of the TCR repertoire. At surgery, hundreds of tumor regions, around 67 matched nontumor lung samples and 56 PBMC samples were TCR-sequenced for both alpha and beta chains.

What the study reported, not specific to this receptor: Confirming at a functional level the hypothesis that regional TCRs recognize regional mutations was considered to require additional single-cell paired TCR alpha and beta sequencing. Ubiquitous expanded tumor TCRs showed up in blood more often at tumor resection than at routine follow-up.

This clonotype appeared many times. Its antigen target is currently unknown. Base-call qualities are not available, and no considerably larger clone is one nucleotide away. Library preparation employed 5' RACE. This sample was sequenced with a NextSeq 500. To allow correction of PCR and sequencing errors, the TCR library protocol tagged every TCR cDNA molecule with a unique molecular identifier. In the original analysis: TCR identification, UMI-based error correction and CDR3 extraction were all carried out with Decombinator tools. TCRs above a frequency of 2 per 1,000, corresponding to the top 1% of the tumor frequency distribution, were defined as expanded. Each repertoire was subsampled 100 times to 5,000 TCRs, after which Renyi diversity was computed with the R vegan package. CDR3 similarity networks were constructed using string-kernel similarity of amino acid triplets, with links drawn between CDR3s whose pairwise similarity was above 0.82. Starting from the raw public reads, TCRdb applied fastp trimming at Q25, assembled clones with MiXCR and retained in-frame beta chains. Duplicate CDR3 protein sequences are folded into a single record with the most common DNA and genes. These V and J calls are TCRdb output, not the study's own analysis. The sample table contains more than 65,000 distinct CDR3 sequences; only one count was recorded for around 7.3% of them. Clones ranked in the top ten supply 6.8% of the sample.

The time point label on this specimen signifies: sample taken at primary tumor resection. The donors were some 76 patients from the lung TRACERx cohort who had early-stage, untreated non-small cell lung cancer. TCR sequencing used whole RNA extracted from tumor and nontumor lung tissue, or from cryopreserved PBMC samples, without cell sorting. Only patients for whom sufficient RNA was available from at least two tumor regions were selected for TCR sequencing. Reading the germline V gene (reference sequence) gives CDR1 DFQATT and CDR2 SNEGSKA. Inclusive of the bounding cysteine and phenylalanine, the CDR3 is 11 residues long. CDR3 DNA is the only sequence kept; it has 33 bases, read in frame from the first base. V is cut by 3 bases and J by 7 bases, and the space between the germline ends is 9 bases.

Here the sequenced sample was PBMCs, taken at surgery. This clonotype was sampled from a male donor with early-stage non-small cell lung cancer. Rearrangement joined TRBV20-1 to TRBJ1-1; there is no confident call for the D gene. The sequenced DNA: TGCAGTGCTAGTCGGACGAGTGAAGCTTTCTTT. This codes for CSASRTSEAFF.